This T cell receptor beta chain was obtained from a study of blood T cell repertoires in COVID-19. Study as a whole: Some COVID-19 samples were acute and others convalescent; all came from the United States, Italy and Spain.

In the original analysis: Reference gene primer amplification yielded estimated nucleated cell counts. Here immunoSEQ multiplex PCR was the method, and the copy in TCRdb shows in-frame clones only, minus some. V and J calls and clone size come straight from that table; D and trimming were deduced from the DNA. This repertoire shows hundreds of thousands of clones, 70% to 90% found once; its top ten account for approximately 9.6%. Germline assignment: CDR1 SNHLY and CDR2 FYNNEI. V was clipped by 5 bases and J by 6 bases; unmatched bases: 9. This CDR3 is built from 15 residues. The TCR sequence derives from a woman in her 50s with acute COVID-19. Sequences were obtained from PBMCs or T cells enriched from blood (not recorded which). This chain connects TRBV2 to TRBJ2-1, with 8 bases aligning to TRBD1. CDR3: CASSSDRGFLNEQFF. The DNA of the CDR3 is TGTGCCAGCAGTTCAGACAGGGGCTTTCTCAATGAGCAGTTCTTC.